A selection of T cell receptor beta chains follows, all from one sample in a study of Graves' ophthalmopathy and Graves' hyperthyroidism. One entry per CDR3 protein results from TCRdb running MiXCR on the multiplex PCR reads. The sample lists roughly 410,000 distinct CDR3 sequences, 15% occurring once. The sequencing input was peripheral blood. These receptors were taken from a woman aged 18-29 years with stable Graves' hyperthyroidism. Each CDR3 is given with its conserved first and last residue. The order of the fields is V gene, CDR3 protein.

V gene: TRBV28; CDR3 protein: CASSIVGNTIYF
V gene: TRBV20-1; CDR3 protein: CSARGGPPYEQYF
V gene: TRBV6-2/TRBV6-3; CDR3 protein: CASSRLAASQETQYF
V gene: TRBV7-2; CDR3 protein: CASSPDGGRSTEAFF
V gene: TRBV5-1; CDR3 protein: CASSLTAGDTIYF
V gene: TRBV5-1; CDR3 protein: CASSSPGQAEHGYTF
V gene: TRBV5-4; CDR3 protein: CATSAPSGGRYEQYF
V gene: TRBV29-1; CDR3 protein: CSVRDRGKYEQYF
V gene: TRBV20-1; CDR3 protein: CSALTSGEETQYF
V gene: TRBV19; CDR3 protein: CASSIGGTSTEAFF
V gene: TRBV12-3/TRBV12-4; CDR3 protein: CASRATETYEQYF
V gene: TRBV6-5; CDR3 protein: CATVVGNTIYF
V gene: TRBV19; CDR3 protein: CASSSPAADQPQHF
V gene: TRBV29-1; CDR3 protein: CSDGGGGTEAFF
V gene: TRBV7-9; CDR3 protein: CATSLGSNSETQYF
V gene: TRBV4-1; CDR3 protein: CVSSQEGTGTRSYEQYF
V gene: TRBV12-3/TRBV12-4; CDR3 protein: CASPPPQATSGNTIYF
V gene: TRBV6-5; CDR3 protein: CASSSRHGPAGNTIYF
V gene: TRBV6-5; CDR3 protein: CASSYSRTNNSPLHF
V gene: TRBV12-3/TRBV12-4; CDR3 protein: CASSWGLHGSGNTIYF
V gene: TRBV20-1; CDR3 protein: CSAPRLAGTSNTGELFF
V gene: TRBV15; CDR3 protein: CATSRGRETYEQYF
V gene: TRBV11-1; CDR3 protein: CASSPLPSGGDSYNEQFF
V gene: TRBV24-1; CDR3 protein: CATSDPGGDTEETQYF
V gene: TRBV12-3/TRBV12-4; CDR3 protein: CASSLLFGNTEAFF
V gene: TRBV12-3/TRBV12-4; CDR3 protein: CASSFSLYGYTF
V gene: TRBV6-1; CDR3 protein: CASSKVLWTGANISNQPQHF
V gene: TRBV12-3/TRBV12-4; CDR3 protein: CASSLGTDLVHF
V gene: TRBV6-1; CDR3 protein: CASRDASYEQYF
V gene: TRBV14; CDR3 protein: CASSQGLALNTGELFF
V gene: TRBV12-5; CDR3 protein: CASGPGGDRGYEQYF
V gene: TRBV25-1; CDR3 protein: CASRPGGVAEQYF
V gene: TRBV6-1; CDR3 protein: CASSERQVGQPQHF
V gene: TRBV19; CDR3 protein: CASSYRSTEAFF
V gene: TRBV6-2/TRBV6-3; CDR3 protein: CASRTPGQGPTGELFF
V gene: TRBV9; CDR3 protein: CASGRLRVSNSPLHF
V gene: TRBV11-1; CDR3 protein: CASSRDGDGYTF
V gene: TRBV6-5; CDR3 protein: CASSYIGGINEPQHF
V gene: TRBV13; CDR3 protein: CASSSKKGFNQPQHF
V gene: TRBV12-3/TRBV12-4; CDR3 protein: CASFRTDMNTDAFF
V gene: TRBV27; CDR3 protein: CASRKGATTDYEQYF
V gene: TRBV11-3; CDR3 protein: CAISGTTNTGELFF
V gene: TRBV20-1; CDR3 protein: CSARQTYEQYF
V gene: TRBV7-2; CDR3 protein: CASSPTGGLYGYTF
V gene: TRBV20-1; CDR3 protein: CSAIRVTRETQYF
V gene: TRBV6-1; CDR3 protein: CASSGTGYWFYGYTF
V gene: TRBV11-2; CDR3 protein: CASSLSTAGLTRNTIYF
V gene: TRBV3-1; CDR3 protein: CASSQGRAAGELFF
V gene: TRBV5-6; CDR3 protein: CASSFVQNTGELFF
V gene: TRBV24-1; CDR3 protein: CATSSPYQETQYF
V gene: TRBV20-1; CDR3 protein: CSARDGGAVYEQYF
V gene: TRBV18; CDR3 protein: CASSPGLPSNQPQHF
V gene: TRBV11-1; CDR3 protein: CASSLRQPVSNTGELFF
V gene: TRBV5-1; CDR3 protein: CASSLEGGNQPQHF
V gene: TRBV24-1; CDR3 protein: CATSDLPHGAGELFF
V gene: TRBV24-1; CDR3 protein: CATRTPGLTGELFF
V gene: TRBV2; CDR3 protein: CASSETGNSPTQHF
V gene: TRBV5-1; CDR3 protein: CASSLKAGTGYYEQYF
V gene: TRBV7-2; CDR3 protein: CASSLVAANYGYTF
V gene: TRBV6-2/TRBV6-3; CDR3 protein: CASRPPGTLSNQPQHF